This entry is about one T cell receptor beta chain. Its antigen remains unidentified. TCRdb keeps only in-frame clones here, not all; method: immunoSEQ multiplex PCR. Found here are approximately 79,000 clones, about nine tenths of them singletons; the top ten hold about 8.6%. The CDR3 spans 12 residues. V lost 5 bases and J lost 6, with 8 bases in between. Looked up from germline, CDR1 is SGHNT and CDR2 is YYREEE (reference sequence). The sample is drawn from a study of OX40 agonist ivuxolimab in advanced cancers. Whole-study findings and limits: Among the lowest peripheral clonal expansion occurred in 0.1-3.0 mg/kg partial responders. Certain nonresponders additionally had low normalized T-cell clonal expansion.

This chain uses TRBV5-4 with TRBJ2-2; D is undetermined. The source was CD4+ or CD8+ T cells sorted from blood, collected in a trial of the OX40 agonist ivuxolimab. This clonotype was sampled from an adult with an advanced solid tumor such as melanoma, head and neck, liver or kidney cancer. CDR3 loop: CASRGGAGELFF. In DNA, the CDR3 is TGTGCCAGCAGGGGTGGGGCCGGGGAGCTGTTTTTT.